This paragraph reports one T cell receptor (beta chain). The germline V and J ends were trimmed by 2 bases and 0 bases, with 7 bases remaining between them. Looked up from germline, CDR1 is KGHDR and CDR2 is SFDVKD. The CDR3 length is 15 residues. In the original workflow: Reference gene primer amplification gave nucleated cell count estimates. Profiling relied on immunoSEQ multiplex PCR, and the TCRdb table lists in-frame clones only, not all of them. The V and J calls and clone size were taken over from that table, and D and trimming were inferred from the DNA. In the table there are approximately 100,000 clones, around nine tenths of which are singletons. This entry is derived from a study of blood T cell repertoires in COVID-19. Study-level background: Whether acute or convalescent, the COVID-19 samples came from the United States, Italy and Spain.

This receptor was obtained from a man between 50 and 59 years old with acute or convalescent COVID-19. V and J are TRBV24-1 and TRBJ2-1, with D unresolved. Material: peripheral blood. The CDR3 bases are TGTGCCACCAGTGATTCTTGGAGCTCCTACAATGAGCAGTTCTTC. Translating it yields CATSDSWSSYNEQFF.